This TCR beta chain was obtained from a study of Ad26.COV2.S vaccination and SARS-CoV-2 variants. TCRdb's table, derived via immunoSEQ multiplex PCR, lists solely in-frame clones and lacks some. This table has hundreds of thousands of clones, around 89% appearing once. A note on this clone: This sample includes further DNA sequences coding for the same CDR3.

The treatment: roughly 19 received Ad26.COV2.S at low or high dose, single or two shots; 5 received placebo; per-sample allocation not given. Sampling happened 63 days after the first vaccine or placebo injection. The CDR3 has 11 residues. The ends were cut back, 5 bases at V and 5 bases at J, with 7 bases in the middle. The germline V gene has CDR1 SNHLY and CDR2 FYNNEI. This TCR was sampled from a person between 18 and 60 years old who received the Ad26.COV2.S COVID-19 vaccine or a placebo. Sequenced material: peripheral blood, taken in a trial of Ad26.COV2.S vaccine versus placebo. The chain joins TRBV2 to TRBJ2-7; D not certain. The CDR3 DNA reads TGTGCCAGCAGTCCGACCCACGAGCAGTACTTC. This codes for CASSPTHEQYF.